Shown below are 4 T cell receptor beta chains from a single sample sequenced in a study of cytomegalovirus exposure and HLA in healthy donors. PCR employed 60 Vbeta and 13 Jbeta primers. Clones were read by immunoSEQ multiplex PCR, and TCRdb kept only the in-frame ones, dropping some. The data hold fewer than 180,000 clones, with more than 65% observed a single time. Sequencing was carried out using PBMCs. These receptors were taken from a man aged 45-65 years in good health and CMV-seropositive.

The V gene is TRBV18, the J gene TRBJ1-5; D is ambiguous. From germline, CDR1 is KGHSH and CDR2 LQKENI. With 2 bases removed from V and 1 base from J, the gap between germline ends came to 15 bases. This CDR3 is built from 17 residues. Here the CDR3 DNA reads TGTGCCAGCTCACCATTCATGGCAGGTTGGAGCAATCAGCCCCAGCATTTT. Translation gives CASSPFMAGWSNQPQHF.

This clone was observed a few times. The V gene is TRBV6-4, the J gene TRBJ1-4; D possibly corresponds to TRBD1 (5 bases). This CDR3 has 15 amino acids. V lost 4 bases to trimming and J lost 3 bases, with 12 bases between them. Germline V gives CDR1 MRHNA, CDR2 SNTAGT. The CDR3 DNA follows: TGTGCCAGCAGTGTGGGGGAGGCCCCTAATGAAAAACTGTTTTTT. Encoded protein: CASSVGEAPNEKLFF.

CDR3 residues: CATSRGQTNYGYTF. CDR3 sequence (DNA): TGTGCCACCAGCCGTGGACAGACTAACTATGGCTACACCTTC. V usage is TRBV15 and J usage is TRBJ1-2, with D possibly TRBD1 on 6 matching bases. Germline loops: CDR1 LNHNV, CDR2 YYDKDF (reference sequence). This CDR3 has 14 amino acids. V was pared by 5 bases and J by 0 bases, with 10 bases between.

This sequence joins TRBV4-2 and TRBJ2-1; 10 positions match TRBD2. V was clipped by 4 bases and J by 12 bases; unmatched bases: 18. The CDR3 length is 17 residues. Germline CDR1 is LGHNA and CDR2 is YNFKEQ. The CDR3 DNA reads as TGTGCCAGCAGCCCTACCCCCGCTAGCGGGAGAGTTCAAGGGCAGTTCTTC. It is translated as CASSPTPASGRVQGQFF.